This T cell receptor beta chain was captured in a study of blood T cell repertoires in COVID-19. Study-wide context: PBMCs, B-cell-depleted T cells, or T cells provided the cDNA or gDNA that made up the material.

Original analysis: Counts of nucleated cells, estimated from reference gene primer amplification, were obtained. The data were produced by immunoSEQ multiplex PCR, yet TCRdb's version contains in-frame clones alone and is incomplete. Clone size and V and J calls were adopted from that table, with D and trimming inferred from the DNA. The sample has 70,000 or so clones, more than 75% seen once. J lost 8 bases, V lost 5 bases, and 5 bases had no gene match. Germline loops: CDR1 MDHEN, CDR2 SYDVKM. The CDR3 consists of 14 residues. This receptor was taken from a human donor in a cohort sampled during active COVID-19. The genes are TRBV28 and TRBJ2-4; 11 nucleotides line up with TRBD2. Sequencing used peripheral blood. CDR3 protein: CASSPTSGSYIQYF. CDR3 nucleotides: TGTGCCAGCAGTCCTACTAGCGGGAGTTACATTCAGTACTTC. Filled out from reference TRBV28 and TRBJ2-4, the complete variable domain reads DVKVTQSSRYLVKRTGEKVFLECVQDMDHENMFWYRQDPGLGLRLIYFSYDVKMKEKGDIPEGYSVSREKKERFSLILESASTNQTSMYLCASSPTSGSYIQYFGAGTRLSVL.